This T cell receptor (beta chain) stems from a study of T cell responses to AZD1222 COVID-19 vaccine. Points from the study as a whole: In a largely white British group with more females than males, clonal diversity was possibly underestimated.

Trimming pared 0 bases from V and 2 bases from J, leaving 7 bases between. This CDR3 has 14 amino acids. Germline-derived CDR1 and CDR2 are LGHDT and YNNKEL (reference sequence). About this clone: Antigen specificity is unknown.

Here immunoSEQ multiplex PCR was the method, and the copy in TCRdb shows in-frame clones only, minus some. The data show over 85,000 clones, over 90% seen once. The chain employs TRBV3-1 (or the pseudogene TRBV3-2) and TRBJ1-2; D is ambiguous. The sequence came from an adult who received the AZD1222 COVID-19 vaccine. Sequencing used peripheral blood, obtained 28 days after the second AZD1222 dose. The chain's CDR3 is CASSQDSVNYGYTF. In DNA, the CDR3 is TGTGCCAGCAGCCAAGACTCTGTGAACTATGGCTACACCTTC.